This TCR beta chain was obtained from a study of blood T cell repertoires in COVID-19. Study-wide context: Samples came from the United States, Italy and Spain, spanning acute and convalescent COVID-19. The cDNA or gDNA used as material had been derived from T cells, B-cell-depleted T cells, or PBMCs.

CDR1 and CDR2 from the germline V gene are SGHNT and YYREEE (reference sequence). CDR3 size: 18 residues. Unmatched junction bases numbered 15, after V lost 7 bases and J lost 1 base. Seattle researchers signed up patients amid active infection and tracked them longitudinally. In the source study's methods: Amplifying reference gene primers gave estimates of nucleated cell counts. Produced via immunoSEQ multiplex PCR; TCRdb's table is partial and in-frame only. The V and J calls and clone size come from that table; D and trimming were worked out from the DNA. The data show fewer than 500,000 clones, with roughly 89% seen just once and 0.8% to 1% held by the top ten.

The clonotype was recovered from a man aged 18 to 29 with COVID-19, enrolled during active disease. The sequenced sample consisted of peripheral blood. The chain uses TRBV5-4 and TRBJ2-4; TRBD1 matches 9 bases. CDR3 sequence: CASERDRAASIAKNIQYF. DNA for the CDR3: TGTGCCAGCGAACGGGACAGGGCTGCCTCAATTGCCAAAAACATTCAGTACTTC.